The 7 T cell receptor beta chains presented below share a single source sample, sequenced in a study of blood T cell repertoires in COVID-19. TCRdb's table, derived via immunoSEQ multiplex PCR, lists solely in-frame clones and lacks some. The table lists a few hundred thousand clones, approximately 88% of them singletons. Sequencing was performed on peripheral blood. Source of these receptors: a woman aged 45-65 years with COVID-19, enrolled during active disease.

The J gene is TRBJ1-1, the V gene TRBV10-3, with 7 bases fitting TRBD1. V trimming: 4 bases; J trimming: 6 bases; junction bases outside the gene matches: 5. Germline values: CDR1 ENHRY, CDR2 SYGVKD. CDR3 size: 13 residues. The CDR3 region is CAISVTGVAEAFF. In DNA form, the CDR3 reads TGTGCCATCAGTGTAACAGGGGTTGCTGAAGCTTTCTTT.

The chain uses TRBV27 and TRBJ1-2, with D hard to call. The CDR3 runs 15 residues. Trimming stripped 2 bases from V and 1 base from J, with 11 bases between. Germline-derived CDR1 and CDR2 are MNHEY and SMNVEV (reference sequence). DNA for the CDR3: TGTGCCAGCAGTTTAAGAGGCAGCAGTAACTATGGCTACACCTTC. Its protein is CASSLRGSSNYGYTF.

The chain joins TRBV5-6 to TRBJ1-2; 7 positions match TRBD1. J was trimmed by 4 bases and V by 4 bases; bases with no gene match: 4. The CDR3 spans 13 residues. The V gene's germline CDR1 is SGHDT and CDR2 YYEEEE. CDR3 loop: CASSPGTVYGYTF. For the CDR3, the DNA is TGTGCCAGCAGCCCCGGGACAGTCTATGGCTACACCTTC.

This rearrangement joins TRBV28 to TRBJ2-3; 10 bases are a match to TRBD1. Germline-derived CDR1 and CDR2 are MDHEN and SYDVKM. J gave up 4 bases and V 6 bases, and 4 bases lay outside the gene matches. This CDR3 is 14 amino acids long. The CDR3 spells CASSSTGGPDTQYF. DNA of the CDR3: TGTGCCAGCAGCTCGACAGGGGGCCCAGATACGCAGTATTTT.

The rearrangement uses TRBV28 and TRBJ1-5; the D is unclear. The V gene lost 3 bases and the J gene lost 3 bases, with 12 bases spanning the gap. The CDR3 spans 15 residues. Germline CDR1 reads MDHEN; CDR2 reads SYDVKM. The CDR3 spells CASSFLGSSNQPQHF. In DNA form, the CDR3 reads TGTGCCAGCAGTTTTTTGGGCAGTTCCAATCAGCCCCAGCATTTT.

Worth noting for this clone: Other DNA sequences of this sample code for an identical CDR3. The rearrangement links TRBV5-1 to TRBJ1-4; D gene ambiguous. Germline CDR1 is SGHRS and CDR2 is YFSETQ. V lost 2 bases to trimming and J lost 1 base, with 9 bases between them. This CDR3 comprises 15 residues. CDR3 loop: CASSFSGVTNEKLFF. The CDR3 DNA reads TGCGCCAGCAGCTTCTCGGGTGTAACTAATGAAAAACTGTTTTTT.

This chain uses TRBV5-6 with TRBJ2-2, with D possibly matching TRBD1 (6 bases). Trimming took 0 bases from V and 6 from J, leaving 9 bases between them. CDR3 length equals 14 residues. Germline CDR1 is SGHDT and CDR2 is YYEEEE. The CDR3, as DNA: TGTGCCAGCAGCTTGGGACAGGTCCCCGGGGAGCTGTTTTTT. Residues: CASSLGQVPGELFF.